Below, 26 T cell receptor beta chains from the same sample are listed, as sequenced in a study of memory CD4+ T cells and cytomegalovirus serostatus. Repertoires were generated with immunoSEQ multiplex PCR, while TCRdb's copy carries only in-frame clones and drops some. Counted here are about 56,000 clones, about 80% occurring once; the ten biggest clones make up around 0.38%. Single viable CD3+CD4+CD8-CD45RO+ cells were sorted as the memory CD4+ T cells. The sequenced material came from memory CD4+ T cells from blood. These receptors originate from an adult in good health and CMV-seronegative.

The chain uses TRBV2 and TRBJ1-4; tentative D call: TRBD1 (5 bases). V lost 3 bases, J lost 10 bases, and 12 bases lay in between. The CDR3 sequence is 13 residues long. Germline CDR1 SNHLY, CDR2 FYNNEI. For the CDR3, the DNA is TGTGCCAGCAGTGACCCGACCCAGGGAAAACTGTTTTTT. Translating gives CASSDPTQGKLFF.

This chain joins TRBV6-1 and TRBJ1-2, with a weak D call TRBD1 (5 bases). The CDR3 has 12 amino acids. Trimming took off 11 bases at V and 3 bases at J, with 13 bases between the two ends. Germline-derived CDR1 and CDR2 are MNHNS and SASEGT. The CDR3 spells CALFQGDYGYTF. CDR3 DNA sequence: TGTGCCCTCTTCCAGGGAGACTATGGCTACACCTTC.

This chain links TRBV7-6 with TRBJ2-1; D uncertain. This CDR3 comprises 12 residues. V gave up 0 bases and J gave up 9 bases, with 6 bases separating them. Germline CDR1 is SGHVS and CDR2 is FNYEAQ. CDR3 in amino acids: CASSLAGGEQFF. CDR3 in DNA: TGTGCCAGCAGCTTAGCGGGCGGTGAGCAGTTCTTC.

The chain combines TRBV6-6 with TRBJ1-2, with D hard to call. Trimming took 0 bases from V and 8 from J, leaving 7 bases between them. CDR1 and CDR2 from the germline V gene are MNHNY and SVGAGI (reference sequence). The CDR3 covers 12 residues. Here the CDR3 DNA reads TGTGCCAGCAGTTACTCGAGAGGGGGCTACACCTTC. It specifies CASSYSRGGYTF.

The CDR3 DNA reads TGTGCCAGCAGCTCCCGAAGTAAGCGGGGGCTTCACAATGAGCAGTTCTTC. Translated: CASSSRSKRGLHNEQFF. The chain uses TRBV5-6 and TRBJ2-1, with 8 bases matching TRBD2. Germline assignment: CDR1 SGHDT and CDR2 YYEEEE. With V trimmed by 3 bases and J by 5 bases, 13 bases remained unmatched. CDR3 length: 17 residues. The variable domain in full, completed from reference TRBV5-6 and TRBJ2-1, reads DAGVTQSPTHLIKTRGQQVTLRCSPKSGHDTVSWYQQALGQGPQFIFQYYEEEERQRGNFPDRFSGHQFPNYSSELNVNALLLGDSALYLCASSSRSKRGLHNEQFFGPGTRLTVL.

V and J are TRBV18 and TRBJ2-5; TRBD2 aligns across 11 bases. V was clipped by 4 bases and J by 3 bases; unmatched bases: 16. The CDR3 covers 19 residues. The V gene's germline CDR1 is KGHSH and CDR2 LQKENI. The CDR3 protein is CASSQRLAGGPGRKETQYF. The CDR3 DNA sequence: TGTGCCAGCTCACAGCGTCTAGCGGGGGGTCCGGGTCGTAAAGAGACCCAGTACTTC.

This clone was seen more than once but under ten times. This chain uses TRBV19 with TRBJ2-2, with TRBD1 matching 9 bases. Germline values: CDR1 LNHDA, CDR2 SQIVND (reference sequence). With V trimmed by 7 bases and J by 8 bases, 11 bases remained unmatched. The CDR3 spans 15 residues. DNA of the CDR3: TGTGCCAGTAACCCCGGGACAGGGAGGGGTGGGGAGCTGTTTTTT. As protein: CASNPGTGRGGELFF.

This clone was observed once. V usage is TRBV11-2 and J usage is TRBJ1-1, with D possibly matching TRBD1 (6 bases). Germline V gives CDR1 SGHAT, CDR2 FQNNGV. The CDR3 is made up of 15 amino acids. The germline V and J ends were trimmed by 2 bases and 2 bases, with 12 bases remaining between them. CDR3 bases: TGTGCCAGCAGCTTACCGGGGACATTAAACACTGAAGCTTTCTTT. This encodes CASSLPGTLNTEAFF.

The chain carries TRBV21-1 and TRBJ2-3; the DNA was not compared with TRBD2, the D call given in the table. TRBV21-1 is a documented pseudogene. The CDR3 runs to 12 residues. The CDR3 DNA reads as TGTGCCAGCAGCAATGGCTGTAGCGCGCAGTATTTT. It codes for CASSNGCSAQYF.

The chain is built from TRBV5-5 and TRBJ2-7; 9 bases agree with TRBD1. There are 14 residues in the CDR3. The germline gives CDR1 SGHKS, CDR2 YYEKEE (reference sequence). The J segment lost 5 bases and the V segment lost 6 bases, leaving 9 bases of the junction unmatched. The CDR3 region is CASMDRTGVHEQYF. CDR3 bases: TGTGCCAGCATGGACCGGACAGGGGTCCACGAGCAGTACTTC.

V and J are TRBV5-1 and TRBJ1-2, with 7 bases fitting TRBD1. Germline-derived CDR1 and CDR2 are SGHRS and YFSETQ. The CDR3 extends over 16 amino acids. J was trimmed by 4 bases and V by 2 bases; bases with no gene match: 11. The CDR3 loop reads CASSLDLRTGSYGYTF. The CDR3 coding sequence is TGCGCCAGCAGCTTAGACCTGAGGACAGGAAGCTATGGCTACACCTTC.

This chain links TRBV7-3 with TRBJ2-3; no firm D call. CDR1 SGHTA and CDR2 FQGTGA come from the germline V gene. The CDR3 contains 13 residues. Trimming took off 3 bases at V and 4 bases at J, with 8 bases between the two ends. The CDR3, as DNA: TGTGCCAGCAGCTTCCAACCCGCAGATACGCAGTATTTT. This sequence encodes CASSFQPADTQYF.

The CDR3 protein is CASSPQSQGPSSGNTIYF. The CDR3 DNA reads TGTGCCAGCTCACCACAATCTCAGGGACCTTCCTCTGGAAACACCATATATTTT. The chain joins TRBV18 to TRBJ1-3, with D perhaps matching TRBD1 (5 bases). Germline V lookup: CDR1 KGHSH, CDR2 LQKENI. V was trimmed by 1 base and J by 0 bases, leaving 16 bases between them. CDR3 size: 18 residues.

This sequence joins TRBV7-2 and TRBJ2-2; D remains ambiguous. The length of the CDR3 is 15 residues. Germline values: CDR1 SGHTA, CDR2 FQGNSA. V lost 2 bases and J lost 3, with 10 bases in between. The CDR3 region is CASSLLAAYTGELFF. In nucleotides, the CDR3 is TGTGCCAGCAGCTTACTCGCAGCTTACACCGGGGAGCTGTTTTTT.

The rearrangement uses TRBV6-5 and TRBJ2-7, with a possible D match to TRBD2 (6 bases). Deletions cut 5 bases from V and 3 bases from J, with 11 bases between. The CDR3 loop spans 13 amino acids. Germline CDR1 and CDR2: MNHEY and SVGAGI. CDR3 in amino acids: CASSRSGSYEQYF. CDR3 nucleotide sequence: TGTGCCAGCAGTCGCTCCGGGAGCTACGAGCAGTACTTC.

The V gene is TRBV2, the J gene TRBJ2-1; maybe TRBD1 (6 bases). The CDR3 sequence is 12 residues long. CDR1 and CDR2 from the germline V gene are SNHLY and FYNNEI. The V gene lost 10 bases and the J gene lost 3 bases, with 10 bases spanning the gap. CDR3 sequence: CANRDNYNEQFF. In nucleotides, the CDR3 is TGTGCCAACAGGGATAACTACAATGAGCAGTTCTTC.

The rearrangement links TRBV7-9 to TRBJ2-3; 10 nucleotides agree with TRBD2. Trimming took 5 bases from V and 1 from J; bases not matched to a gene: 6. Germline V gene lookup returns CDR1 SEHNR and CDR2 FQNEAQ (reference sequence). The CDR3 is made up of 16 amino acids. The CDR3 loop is CASSTRTSGRTDTQYF. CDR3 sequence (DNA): TGTGCCAGCAGCACCCGGACTAGCGGACGCACAGATACGCAGTATTTT.

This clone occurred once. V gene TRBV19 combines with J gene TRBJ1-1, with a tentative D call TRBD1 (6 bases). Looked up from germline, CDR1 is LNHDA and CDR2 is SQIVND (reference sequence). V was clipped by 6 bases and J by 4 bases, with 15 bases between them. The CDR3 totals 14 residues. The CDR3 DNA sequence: TGTGCCAGTAGCCCTCCTCAGGGGCCCACTGAAGCTTTCTTT. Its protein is CASSPPQGPTEAFF.

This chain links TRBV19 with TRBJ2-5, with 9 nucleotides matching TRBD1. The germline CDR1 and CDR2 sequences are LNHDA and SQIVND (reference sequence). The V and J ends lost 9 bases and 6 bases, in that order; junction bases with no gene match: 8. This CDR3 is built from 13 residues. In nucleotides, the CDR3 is TGTGCCAGCCGGGACAGGGTCACGCAGACCCAGTACTTC. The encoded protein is CASRDRVTQTQYF.

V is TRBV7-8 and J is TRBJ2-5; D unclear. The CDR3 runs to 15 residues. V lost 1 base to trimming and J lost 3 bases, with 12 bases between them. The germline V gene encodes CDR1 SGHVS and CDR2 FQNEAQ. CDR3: CASSLGGRVEETQYF. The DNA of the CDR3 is TGTGCCAGCAGCTTAGGTGGTAGGGTGGAAGAGACCCAGTACTTC.

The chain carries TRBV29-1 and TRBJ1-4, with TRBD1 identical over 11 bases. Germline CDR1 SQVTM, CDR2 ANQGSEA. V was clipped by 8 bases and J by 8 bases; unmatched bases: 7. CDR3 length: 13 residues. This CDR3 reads CSIRTGGSEKLFF. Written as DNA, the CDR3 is TGCAGCATCCGGACAGGGGGCTCGGAAAAACTGTTTTTT.

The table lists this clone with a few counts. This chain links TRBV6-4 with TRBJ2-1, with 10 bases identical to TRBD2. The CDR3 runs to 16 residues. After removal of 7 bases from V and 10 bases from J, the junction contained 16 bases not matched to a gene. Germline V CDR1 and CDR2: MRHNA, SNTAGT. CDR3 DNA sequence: TGTGCCAGCAACCACCCGAGGAGCGGGGGGGCCTGGGAGCAGTTCTTC. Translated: CASNHPRSGGAWEQFF.

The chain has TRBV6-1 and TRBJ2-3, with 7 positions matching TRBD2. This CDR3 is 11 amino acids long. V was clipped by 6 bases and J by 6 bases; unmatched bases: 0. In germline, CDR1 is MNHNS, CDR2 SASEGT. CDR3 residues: CASSGGDTQYF. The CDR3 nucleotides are TGTGCCAGCAGCGGGGGGGATACGCAGTATTTT.

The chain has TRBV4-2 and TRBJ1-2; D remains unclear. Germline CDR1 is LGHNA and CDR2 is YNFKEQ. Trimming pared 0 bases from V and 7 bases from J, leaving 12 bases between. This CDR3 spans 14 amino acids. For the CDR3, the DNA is TGTGCCAGCAGCCAAGACATTCGGGATGTTGGCTACACCTTC. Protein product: CASSQDIRDVGYTF.

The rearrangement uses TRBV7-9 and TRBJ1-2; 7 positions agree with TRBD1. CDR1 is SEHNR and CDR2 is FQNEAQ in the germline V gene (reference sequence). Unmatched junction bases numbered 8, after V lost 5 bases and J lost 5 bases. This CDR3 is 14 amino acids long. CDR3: CASSPPGGSYGYTF. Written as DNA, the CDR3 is TGTGCCAGCAGCCCCCCAGGGGGTAGTTATGGCTACACCTTC.

CDR3 nucleotide sequence: TGTGCCTGGACCGGGACAGGGTACGGTAATTCACCCCTCCACTTT. Translating gives CAWTGTGYGNSPLHF. This chain joins TRBV30 and TRBJ1-6, with 9 bases lining up with TRBD1. J lost 6 bases, V lost 4 bases, and 7 bases had no gene match. CDR3 length equals 15 residues. The germline V gene encodes CDR1 GTSNPN and CDR2 SVGIG (reference sequence).